This T cell receptor (beta chain) came from a study of radiotherapy plus CTLA-4 blockade in lung cancer. About the study: Objective response was observed in about 19% of patients, and disease control in approximately 33%.

As regards this clone: As yet, its antigen is unknown.

Study findings and constraints: In blood, early T cell clone dynamics reportedly predicted response best, together with interferon-beta.

Some clones are missing from TCRdb's copy, which holds only in-frame ones; the method was immunoSEQ multiplex PCR. The sample holds about 98,000 clones; 88% are singletons and the top ten take 4.9%. Trimming cost V 3 bases and J 0 bases, with 8 bases left between them. The CDR3 is 14 amino acids. Germline V lookup: CDR1 SNHLY, CDR2 FYNNEI. Sequencing was performed on peripheral blood, taken from a patient treated with radiotherapy plus ipilimumab. The clonotype originates from a human donor with non-small cell lung cancer that progressed on radiotherapy plus ipilimumab. The V and J genes are TRBV2 and TRBJ1-1; no reliable D call. Written as DNA, the CDR3 is TGTGCCAGCAGTGACCCCACAGTGAACACTGAAGCTTTCTTT. As protein: CASSDPTVNTEAFF.